These 2 T cell receptor beta chains originate from one sample sequenced in a study of blood T cell repertoires in COVID-19. The protocol was immunoSEQ multiplex PCR, while the TCRdb copy is restricted to in-frame clones and leaves out a portion. The data contain about 34,000 clones, 85% to 95% of them seen just once; the ten biggest clones take up 4.5% to 6.5%. Specimen: peripheral blood. These receptors all stem from a human donor in a cohort sampled during active COVID-19.

This clone was observed a few times. The chain couples TRBV9 to TRBJ1-3; unclear D gene. The CDR3 contains 15 residues. Trimming shortened V by 4 bases and J by 4 bases, and 15 bases separated the two germline ends. CDR1 and CDR2 from the germline V gene are SGDLS and YYNGEE. The CDR3 DNA reads TGTGCCAGCAGCCCGGGAGCCAACGCCGGAAACACCATATATTTT. It encodes CASSPGANAGNTIYF.

The chain has TRBV27 and TRBJ1-1; 9 bases are a match to TRBD1. V lost 0 bases to trimming and J lost 8 bases; unmatched junction nucleotides: 1. Germline CDR1 reads MNHEY; CDR2 reads SMNVEV (reference sequence). The length of the CDR3 is 13 residues. CDR3 in amino acids: CASSLSGQGEAFF. In DNA form, the CDR3 reads TGTGCCAGCAGTTTATCGGGACAGGGCGAAGCTTTCTTT.